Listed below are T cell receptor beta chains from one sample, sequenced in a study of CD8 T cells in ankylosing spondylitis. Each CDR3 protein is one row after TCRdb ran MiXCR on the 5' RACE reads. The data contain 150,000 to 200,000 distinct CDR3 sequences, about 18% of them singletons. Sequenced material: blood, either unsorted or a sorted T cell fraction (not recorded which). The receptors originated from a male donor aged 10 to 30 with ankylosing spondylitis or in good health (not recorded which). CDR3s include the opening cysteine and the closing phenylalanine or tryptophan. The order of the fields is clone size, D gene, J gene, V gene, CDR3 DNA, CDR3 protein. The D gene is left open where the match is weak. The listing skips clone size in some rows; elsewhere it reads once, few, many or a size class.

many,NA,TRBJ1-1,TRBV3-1,TGTGCCAGCAGCCCGACGGAACTGAACACTGAAGCTTTCTTT,CASSPTELNTEAFF
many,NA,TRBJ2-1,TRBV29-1,TGCAGCGTTGAGGGACGAGGGTTGGGCAATGAGCAGTTCTTC,CSVEGRGLGNEQFF
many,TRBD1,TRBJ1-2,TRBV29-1,TGCAGCGTTGAAGTTACCGGGACAGGGACATGGAACTATGGCTACACCTTC,CSVEVTGTGTWNYGYTF
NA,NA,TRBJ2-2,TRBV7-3,TGTACCAGCAGCGTAAGCTTTCCCGGGGAGCTGTTTTTT,CTSSVSFPGELFF
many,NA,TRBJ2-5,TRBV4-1,TGCGCCAGCAGCCATTCGGGGGTGAGAAGGGTTCCAACCCGGGAGACCCAGTACTTC,CASSHSGVRRVPTRETQYF
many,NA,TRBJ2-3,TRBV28,TGTGCCAGCTCCTACGGGGTAGTCGCAGATACGCAGTATTTT,CASSYGVVADTQYF
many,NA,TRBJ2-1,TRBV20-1,TGCAGTGCAACGGGAAACACCTACAATGAGCAGTTCTTC,CSATGNTYNEQFF
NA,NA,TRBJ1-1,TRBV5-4,TGTGCCAGCAGGCCGGCAGTGATGAACACTGAAGCTTTCTTT,CASRPAVMNTEAFF
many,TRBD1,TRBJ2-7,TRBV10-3,TGTGCCATCAGTGAGTATCGGACAGGGAACTACGAGCAGTACTTC,CAISEYRTGNYEQYF
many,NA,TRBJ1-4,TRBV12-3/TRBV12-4,TGTGCCAGCAGTCCGGGACGGCTTGATGAAAAACTGTTTTTT,CASSPGRLDEKLFF
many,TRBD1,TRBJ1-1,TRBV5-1,TGCGCCAGCAGCTTGGGTCGCGGGACAGGGAACACTGAAGCTTTCTTT,CASSLGRGTGNTEAFF
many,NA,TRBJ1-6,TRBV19,TGTGCCAGTAGTATAAGGAGCTCCTATAATTCACCCCTCCACTTT,CASSIRSSYNSPLHF
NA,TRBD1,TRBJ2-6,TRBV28,TGTGCCAGCAGTTACAGGGGGAACTCTGGGGCCAACGTCCTGACTTTC,CASSYRGNSGANVLTF
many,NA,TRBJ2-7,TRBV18,TGTGCCAGCTCATCAGGGCATTACTACGAGCAGTACTTC,CASSSGHYYEQYF
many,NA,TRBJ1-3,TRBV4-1,TGCGCCAGCAGCCAAGCTACCACCATATATTTT,CASSQATTIYF
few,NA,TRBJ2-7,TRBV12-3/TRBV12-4,TGTGCCAGCAGGACCGACGGGCCTCACTACGAGCAGTACTTC,CASRTDGPHYEQYF
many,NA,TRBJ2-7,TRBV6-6,TGTGCCAGCAGCCTAATCAGGACCTACGAGCAGTACTTC,CASSLIRTYEQYF
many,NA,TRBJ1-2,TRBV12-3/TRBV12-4,TGTGCCAGCAGCCTCTCAGGGGCGTCTAGCTATGGCTACACCTTC,CASSLSGASSYGYTF
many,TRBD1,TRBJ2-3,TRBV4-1,TGCGCCAGCAGCTTCCGGGACAGCCAACGTCGAGATACGCAGTATTTT,CASSFRDSQRRDTQYF
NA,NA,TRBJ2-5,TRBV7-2,TGTGCCAGCAGCTTAGAGCAGGCGCCATGGGAGACCCAGTACTTC,CASSLEQAPWETQYF
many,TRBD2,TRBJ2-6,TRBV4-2,TGTGCCAGCAGCCAATTAGCGGGAGCTGGGGCCAACGTCCTGACTTTC,CASSQLAGAGANVLTF
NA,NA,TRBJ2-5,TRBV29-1,TGCAGCGTGGTGGGGGTGTTCGGGGAGACCCAGTACTTC,CSVVGVFGETQYF
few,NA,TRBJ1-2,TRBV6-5,TGTGCCAGCACTTCCAAGTCGGACTATGGCTACACCTTC,CASTSKSDYGYTF
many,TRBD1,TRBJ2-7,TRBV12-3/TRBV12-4,TGTGCCAGCAGTCCCAGGGACAGGGGGAACTACGAGCAGTACTTC,CASSPRDRGNYEQYF
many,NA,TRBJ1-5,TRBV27,TGTGCCACCCAACCACCCGGGCGTGGTGTGGATCAGCCCCAGCATTTT,CATQPPGRGVDQPQHF
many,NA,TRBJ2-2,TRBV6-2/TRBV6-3,TGTGCCAGCAGTTACACAAAAAGATCCTCGAACACCGGGGAGCTGTTTTTT,CASSYTKRSSNTGELFF
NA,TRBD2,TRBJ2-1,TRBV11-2,TGTGCCAGCAGCCCGAGCCTCAGCGGGAGTACCTACAATGAGCAGTTCTTC,CASSPSLSGSTYNEQFF
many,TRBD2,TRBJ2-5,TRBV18,TGTGCCAGCTCACCACCGGGGGGGGAGACCCAGTACTTC,CASSPPGGETQYF
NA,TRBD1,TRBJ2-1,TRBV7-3,TGTGCCAGCAGCTTAGGGACAGGGAGGGACAATGAGCAGTTCTTC,CASSLGTGRDNEQFF
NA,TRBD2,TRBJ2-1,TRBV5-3,TGTGCCAGAAGCCGGAAACCGGGACTAGCGATCAATGAGCAGTTCTTC,CARSRKPGLAINEQFF
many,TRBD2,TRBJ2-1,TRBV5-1,TGCGCCAGCAGCTCGGGGGGTCTTAGCGGTGACGGACAGTTCTTC,CASSSGGLSGDGQFF
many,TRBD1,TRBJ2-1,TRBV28,TGTGCCACTACAGGGGGCTTTAATGAGCAGTTCTTC,CATTGGFNEQFF
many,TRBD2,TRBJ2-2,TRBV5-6,TGTGCCAGCAGCTCGCCCATAGCGGGAGGTAACACCGGGGAGCTGTTTTTT,CASSSPIAGGNTGELFF
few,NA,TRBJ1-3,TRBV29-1,TGCAGCGTTGTAAGCTCTGGAAACACCATATATTTT,CSVVSSGNTIYF
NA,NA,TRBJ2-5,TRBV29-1,TGCAGCGTTGTCCGGGACCTATCATCAGAGACCCAGTACTTC,CSVVRDLSSETQYF
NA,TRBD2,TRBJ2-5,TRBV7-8,TGTGCCAGCAGCTTAATCGGTAGCGGGCAAGAGACCCAGTACTTC,CASSLIGSGQETQYF
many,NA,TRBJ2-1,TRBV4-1,TGCGCCAGCAGCCAAGATCGCGGGTCGTCGGGGAGTCAGTTCTTC,CASSQDRGSSGSQFF
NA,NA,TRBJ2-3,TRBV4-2,TGTGCCAGCAGCCAAGATGTCTCGGGGCCGCAGTATTTT,CASSQDVSGPQYF
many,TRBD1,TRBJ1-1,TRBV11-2,TGTGCCAGCAGCTTAGGTCGGGTGTTACAGGGGGACCACACTGAAGCTTTCTTT,CASSLGRVLQGDHTEAFF
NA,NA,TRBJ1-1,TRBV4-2,TGTGCCAGCACCCCCGAGGGGAACACTGAAGCTTTCTTT,CASTPEGNTEAFF
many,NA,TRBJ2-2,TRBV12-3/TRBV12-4,TGTGCCAGCAGCCAATTGGGGAGCGGGGAGCTGTTTTTT,CASSQLGSGELFF
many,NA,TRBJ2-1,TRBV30,TGTGCCTGGAGTAGGCAGACACAGCAGTTCTTC,CAWSRQTQQFF
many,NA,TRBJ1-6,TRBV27,TGTGCCAGCAGTTTATGGTCCCCACCGGGAAATTCACCCCTCCACTTT,CASSLWSPPGNSPLHF
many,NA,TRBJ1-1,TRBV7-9,TGTGCCAGCAGCTTCCAAGCCCGGAACACTGAAGCTTTCTTT,CASSFQARNTEAFF
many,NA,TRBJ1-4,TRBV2,TGTGCCAGCAGCCCCGTGTCGGGGGGGGAAAAACTGTTTTTT,CASSPVSGGEKLFF
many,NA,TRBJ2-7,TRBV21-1,TGTGCCAGCAGCAAAGCGGGGGGACTAGCGCCCGAACCCAACGAGCAGTACTTC,CASSKAGGLAPEPNEQYF
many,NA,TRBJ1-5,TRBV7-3,TGTGCCAGCAGTACAACCATAGATCAGCCCCAGCATTTT,CASSTTIDQPQHF
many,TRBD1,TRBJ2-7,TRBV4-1,TGCGCCAGCAGCCGAGATGATCGGGACAGCGCCTACGAGCAGTACTTC,CASSRDDRDSAYEQYF